These 14 T cell receptor beta chains share one sample of origin, sequenced in a study of blood T cells in healthy people across ages. A second about 7 to 12 cycle PCR used barcoded and J-beta primers. Via MiXCR, TCRdb re-called the 5' RACE reads, giving one row per CDR3 protein. This table has about 1,500,000 distinct CDR3 sequences, roughly 28% appearing once. Sequenced material: blood. These TCRs come from a woman in her thirties in good health.

This clonotype was seen only a few times. The gene calls are TRBV5-6 and TRBJ2-1, with D unresolved. The V and J ends lost 2 bases and 6 bases respectively, with 15 bases between them. Germline assignment: CDR1 SGHDT and CDR2 YYEEEE. The CDR3 extends over 15 amino acids. DNA of the CDR3: TGTGCCAGCAGCTTTGGTCCCCTGCCACTCAATGAGCAGTTCTTC. This codes for CASSFGPLPLNEQFF.

This clonotype was counted once. This may come from a read error, since a much larger clone is one base off. The chain uses TRBV28 and TRBJ2-7, with 8 bases matching TRBD1. Trimming took 7 bases from V and 2 from J; bases not matched to a gene: 4. This CDR3 comprises 13 residues. Germline V gene data show CDR1 as MDHEN and CDR2 as SYDVKM. The chain's CDR3 is CASKTGETYEQYF. In DNA form, the CDR3 reads TGTGCCAGCAAGACAGGGGAGACCTACGAGCAGTACTTC. Using reference TRBV28 and TRBJ2-7 for the parts outside the CDR3, the full variable domain is DVKVTQSSRYLVKRTGEKVFLECVQDMDHENMFWYRQDPGLGLRLIYFSYDVKMKEKGDIPEGYSVSREKKERFSLILESASTNQTSMYLCASKTGETYEQYFGPGTRLTVT.

Details on this clonotype: Compared with germline, one end of the junction differs, possibly owing to a read error. This rearrangement joins TRBV5-1 to TRBJ1-4; 7 nucleotides match TRBD1. There are 15 residues in the CDR3. The germline V gene has CDR1 SGHRS and CDR2 YFSETQ. The CDR3 sequence is CASSETTGPNEELFF. In nucleotides, the CDR3 is TGCGCCAGCAGCGAAACGACAGGGCCTAATGAAGAACTGTTTTTT.

This clonotype has ten or more counts. The chain has TRBV29-1 and TRBJ2-7; D is unclear. Germline V gene data show CDR1 as SQVTM and CDR2 as ANQGSEA. The V and J ends lost 1 base and 0 bases respectively, with 10 bases between them. CDR3 length: 14 residues. The CDR3 protein is CSVEGGGSSYEQYF. CDR3 nucleotide sequence: TGCAGCGTTGAAGGCGGCGGTAGCTCCTACGAGCAGTACTTC.

The V call is TRBV6-4, the J call TRBJ2-1; the match to TRBD2 covers 11 bases. Germline trimming cut 6 bases from V and 7 bases from J; bases unmatched to any gene: 11. CDR1 MRHNA and CDR2 SNTAGT come from the germline V gene. The CDR3 runs 16 residues. The CDR3 DNA reads as TGTGCCAGCAGCCGTACCGCTAGCGGGGGGTATAATGAGCAGTTCTTC. Amino acid sequence: CASSRTASGGYNEQFF.

This clonotype was seen ten or more times. The chain joins TRBV4-1 to TRBJ2-7; the match to TRBD1 covers 10 bases. V dropped 2 bases and J dropped 4; count of bases not matched to a gene: 8. Per germline, CDR1 MGHRA and CDR2 YSYEKL. The CDR3 contains 16 residues. The CDR3 region is CASSQPRDRGRYEQYF. For the CDR3, the DNA is TGCGCCAGCAGCCAACCCCGGGACAGGGGTCGGTACGAGCAGTACTTC.

In the case of this clonotype: Being one base from a much bigger clone, this may be a read error. V usage is TRBV5-5 and J usage is TRBJ2-4; weak D call: TRBD1 (6 bases). Deletions cut 3 bases from V and 13 bases from J, with 11 bases between. CDR1 is SGHKS and CDR2 is YYEKEE in the germline V gene (reference sequence). There are 11 residues in the CDR3. The CDR3 loop is CASSSGTSQYF. The CDR3 DNA follows: TGTGCCAGCAGCTCCGGGACATCGCAGTACTTC. The whole variable domain, remainder taken from reference TRBV5-5 and TRBJ2-4, is DAGVTQSPTHLIKTRGQQVTLRCSPISGHKSVSWYQQVLGQGPQFIFQYYEKEERGRGNFPDRFSARQFPNYSSELNVNALLLGDSALYLCASSSGTSQYFGAGTRLSVL.

The table lists this clonotype with a few counts. The chain is built from TRBV12-3 or TRBV12-4 and TRBJ2-3; the D gene is possibly TRBD2 (6 bases). CDR3 size: 20 residues. Between the trimmed V and J ends, which lost 1 base and 0 bases, there was a span of 23 bases. The CDR3 nucleotides read TGTGCCAGCAGTTTAGTCCTCTCGTTCCGCGGGGAGACTAGCACAGATACGCAGTATTTT. Translating gives CASSLVLSFRGETSTDTQYF.

This clonotype turned up a few times. The chain links TRBV28 to TRBJ2-5; the match to TRBD2 covers 9 bases. The CDR3 contains 16 residues. V was clipped by 3 bases and J by 4 bases; unmatched bases: 9. The germline V gene encodes CDR1 MDHEN and CDR2 SYDVKM. CDR3 sequence (DNA): TGTGCCAGCAGTTTCTCCGCGGGGGGGCTGTCAGAGACCCAGTACTTC. Translation: CASSFSAGGLSETQYF.

This sequence joins TRBV3-1 and TRBJ1-1; D remains unclear. Germline V lookup: CDR1 LGHDT, CDR2 YNNKEL (reference sequence). Deletions cut 4 bases from V and 4 bases from J, with 13 bases between. The CDR3 consists of 14 residues. This chain's CDR3 is CASSLRPTGTEAFF. The CDR3 nucleotides are TGTGCCAGCAGCCTGCGCCCCACGGGCACTGAAGCTTTCTTT.

Only a few counts were recorded for this clonotype. This rearrangement joins TRBV6-5 to TRBJ1-6, with TRBD1 matching 7 bases. The junction had 4 bases not matched to a gene; V was cut back by 6 bases and J by 5 bases. Looked up from germline, CDR1 is MNHEY and CDR2 is SVGAGI. The length of the CDR3 is 14 residues. The CDR3 bases are TGTGCCAGCAGACTGGGACAGAATAATTCACCCCTCCACTTT. Translation gives CASRLGQNNSPLHF.

This CDR3 reads CATRPRSNEKLFF. The CDR3 DNA reads as TGTGCCACCAGGCCGAGGTCAAATGAAAAACTGTTTTTT. The chain joins TRBV15 to TRBJ1-4; no reliable D call. The CDR3 spans 13 residues. V lost 6 bases and J 5 bases, leaving 10 bases between the germline ends. The V gene's germline CDR1 is LNHNV and CDR2 YYDKDF (reference sequence). The full variable domain, in which reference TRBV15 and TRBJ1-4 provide the parts outside the CDR3, is DAMVIQNPRYQVTQFGKPVTLSCSQTLNHNVMYWYQQKSSQAPKLLFHYYDKDFNNEADTPDNFQSRRPNTSFCFLDIRSPGLGDTAMYLCATRPRSNEKLFFGSGTQLSVL.

In DNA form, the CDR3 reads TGTGCCAGCAGCCTAGAAGTAGAGCGGGCAGAGACCCAGTACTTC. Amino acid sequence: CASSLEVERAETQYF. This sequence joins TRBV7-2 and TRBJ2-5; the D gene is possibly TRBD2 (6 bases). This CDR3 comprises 15 residues. The germline V and J ends were trimmed by 5 bases and 4 bases, with 17 bases remaining between them. In germline, CDR1 is SGHTA, CDR2 FQGNSA.

A remark on this clonotype: A junction end diverges from the germline sequence, so it may reflect a read error. V usage is TRBV4-1 and J usage is TRBJ2-5; 9 bases are shared with TRBD2. The CDR3 runs to 14 residues. In germline, CDR1 is MGHRA, CDR2 YSYEKL. This CDR3 reads CASSATSGQETRYF. The CDR3 DNA reads TGCGCCAGCAGCGCGACTAGCGGACAAGAGACCCGGTACTTC.